This record looks at one TCR beta chain sequence and its context. Antigen specificity is unknown. This entry comes from a study of stem cell transplantation in POMP-related autoinflammatory disease. Whole-study context: Hypothesis: faulty thymoproteasomes impair CD8+ T-cell selection, skewing TRB repertoires. CD8+ T cells were low and CD4+ cells naive-skewed before transplant. Study-wide results and caveats: Fewer unique TRB V-J gene pairings were identified in patients with PRAID. In patients with PRAID, every analyzed T-cell subset tended to show lower diversity and higher clonality.

Here immunoSEQ multiplex PCR was the method, and the copy in TCRdb shows in-frame clones only, minus some. Among 25,000 to 30,000 clones listed, 82% were seen once. The sequences come from CD4+ T cells from PBMCs, collected before stem cell transplantation. This TCR was sampled from a human donor with POMP-related autoinflammation and immune dysregulation (PRAID).

The CDR3 bases are TGCAGCGCCTCCTCAGGGTACGGGAATGAGCAGTTCTTC. Its protein is CSASSGYGNEQFF. This chain links TRBV29-1 with TRBJ2-1; possibly TRBD1 for D (5 bases). CDR3 length equals 13 residues. Trimming shortened V by 7 bases and J by 7 bases, and 17 bases separated the two germline ends. Germline CDR1 is SQVTM and CDR2 is ANQGSEA.